This T cell receptor (beta chain) derives from a study of blood T cell repertoires in COVID-19. In Seattle, patients joined the study during active infection and were tracked longitudinally. This clone was detected once. The assay was immunoSEQ multiplex PCR, and TCRdb's table has in-frame clones only and misses some. This table has about 300,000 clones, 75% to 95% appearing once. Trimming took 6 bases from V and 5 from J; bases not matched to a gene: 3. Germline assignment: CDR1 SNHLY and CDR2 FYNNEI. This CDR3 spans 13 amino acids. The sequence came from a woman aged 25 to 39 with COVID-19, enrolled during active disease. The sequenced sample was peripheral blood. The rearrangement links TRBV2 to TRBJ2-1; TRBD2 agrees at 8 bases. The CDR3 DNA sequence: TGTGCCAGCAGAACTAGCGGCAACAATGAGCAGTTCTTC. Translated, it gives CASRTSGNNEQFF.